Sequencing of this T cell receptor (beta chain) was carried out in a study of CD8 T cells in Susac syndrome. RNA amounts of about 0.5 to 1 ug underwent reverse transcription with random hexamers. A multiplex approach, immunoSEQ multiplex PCR, amplified TCR beta CDR3 across 54 Vbeta and 13 Jbeta. A single record per CDR3 protein comes from TCRdb applying MiXCR to the immunoSEQ multiplex PCR reads. The sample contains 170,000 or so distinct CDR3 sequences, approximately 93% of which appear only once. CDR3 size: 15 residues. Germline V lookup: CDR1 SGHRS, CDR2 YFSETQ. The ends were cut back, 4 bases at V and 2 bases at J, with 10 bases in the middle. The study sequenced TCR beta in blood CD8+ and CD4+ T cells.

The J gene is TRBJ2-6, the V gene TRBV5-1; D assignment may be TRBD1 or TRBD2 (5 bases each). This receptor was identified in a human donor with multiple sclerosis. The sequencing sample was made of CD4+ T cells from PBMCs. CDR3 DNA sequence: TGCGCCAGCAGCAGAGGGGAGACTGGGGCCAACGTCCTGACTTTC. Translating gives CASSRGETGANVLTF.